Below are 28 T cell receptor beta chains sequenced from a single sample in a study of blood T cells in healthy people across ages. A second about 7 to 12 cycle PCR used barcoded and J-beta primers. TCRdb re-derived calls from the 5' RACE reads in MiXCR, one entry per CDR3 protein. The repertoire has over 700,000 distinct CDR3 sequences, about 48% of them found once; the top ten carry approximately 41%. The sequencing sample was made of blood. Every receptor here comes from a man of 80 years or more in good health.

The rearrangement uses TRBV5-1 and TRBJ2-1; 9 bases map to TRBD1. The V gene end was trimmed by 4 bases and the J gene end by 7 bases; junction bases not matched to a gene: 9. The CDR3 consists of 15 residues. Per germline, CDR1 SGHRS and CDR2 YFSETQ. The CDR3 loop reads CASSETGTGFNEQFF. DNA of the CDR3: TGCGCCAGCAGCGAAACCGGGACAGGGTTTAATGAGCAGTTCTTC.

This sequence joins TRBV20-1 and TRBJ2-3; TRBD2 agrees at 7 bases. V gave up 3 bases and J gave up 0 bases; unmatched junction bases: 12. Germline lookup yields CDR1 DFQATT and CDR2 SNEGSKA (reference sequence). CDR3 size: 17 residues. The CDR3 nucleotides are TGCAGTGCTAGTTCTCGCGGGAGAGCGACTAGCACAGATACGCAGTATTTT. This sequence encodes CSASSRGRATSTDTQYF.

The chain couples TRBV7-9 to TRBJ1-4; D is uncertain. The CDR3 runs to 14 residues. The V gene lost 0 bases and the J gene lost 2 bases, with 4 bases spanning the gap. The V gene's germline CDR1 is SEHNR and CDR2 FQNEAQ (reference sequence). The CDR3 is CASSLAGTNEKLFF. The CDR3 DNA is TGTGCCAGCAGCTTAGCGGGGACTAATGAAAAACTGTTTTTT.

The rearrangement uses TRBV20-1 and TRBJ1-1; D is possibly TRBD1 (6 bases). The CDR3 runs to 13 residues. From germline, CDR1 is DFQATT and CDR2 SNEGSKA (reference sequence). Trimming stripped 5 bases from V and 4 bases from J, with 14 bases between. The CDR3 spells CSAGRDTTTEAFF. The CDR3 region has the DNA TGCAGTGCTGGCCGGGACACTACCACTGAAGCTTTCTTT.

Regarding this clonotype: One end of the junction fails to match germline, which may point to a read error. The chain is built from TRBV6-5 and TRBJ1-2; D might be TRBD1 (5 bases). The CDR3 runs to 14 residues. Germline-derived CDR1 and CDR2 are MNHEY and SVGAGI. This chain's CDR3 is CASSYRDEGYGYTF. The DNA for the CDR3 is TGTGCCAGCAGTTACAGGGATGAGGGGTATGGTTACACCTTC.

The chain recombines TRBV29-1 with TRBJ2-5, with TRBD1 matching 8 bases. The DNA end lines up better with TRBJ2-7; the J call may be wrong. There are 12 residues in the CDR3. Germline lookup yields CDR1 SQVTM and CDR2 ANQGSEA. This CDR3 reads CSVVQGASEQYF. The CDR3 DNA is TGCAGCGTTGTGCAGGGGGCTTCCGAGCAGTACTTC.

This clonotype was seen a few times. J is TRBJ2-3 and V is TRBV9; weak D call: TRBD1 (7 bases). Germline loops: CDR1 SGDLS, CDR2 YYNGEE. CDR3 length equals 19 residues. V shed 3 bases and J shed 0 bases, with 23 bases lying between them. The CDR3 sequence: CASSALEGAGHRSTDTQYF. Written as DNA, the CDR3 is TGTGCCAGCAGCGCGCTGGAGGGGGCAGGTCATAGGAGCACAGATACGCAGTATTTT.

The CDR3 here is CASSLGERTYNEQFF. The CDR3 nucleotides are TGTGCCAGCAGTTTGGGGGAGAGAACCTACAATGAGCAGTTCTTC. V and J are TRBV12-3 or TRBV12-4 and TRBJ2-1, with D perhaps given as TRBD1 or TRBD2 (5 bases each). The CDR3 totals 15 residues. V dropped 3 bases and J dropped 2 bases, with 11 bases sitting between them.

The V gene is TRBV7-9, the J gene TRBJ1-1; D is unresolved. The V and J ends lost 5 bases and 4 bases respectively, with 11 bases between them. The length of the CDR3 is 13 residues. Germline lookup yields CDR1 SEHNR and CDR2 FQNEAQ (reference sequence). CDR3 residues: CASSPDKPTEAFF. The CDR3 nucleotides are TGTGCCAGCAGCCCCGACAAGCCCACTGAAGCTTTCTTT.

The gene calls are TRBV3-1 and TRBJ2-1, with D perhaps being TRBD1 or TRBD2 (5 bases each). The germline V and J ends were trimmed by 1 base and 7 bases, with 20 bases remaining between them. Germline CDR1 and CDR2: LGHDT and YNNKEL (reference sequence). This CDR3 is 17 amino acids long. The CDR3 loop is CASSQAPTSAWGNEQFF. For the CDR3, the DNA is TGTGCCAGCAGCCAAGCCCCCACCTCAGCCTGGGGGAATGAGCAGTTCTTC.

This chain joins TRBV11-2 and TRBJ2-5; D may be TRBD1 (5 bases). Trimming shortened V by 7 bases and J by 11 bases, and 26 bases separated the two germline ends. Germline V gene data show CDR1 as SGHAT and CDR2 as FQNNGV. The CDR3 has 15 amino acids. The CDR3 region is CASNSRAAFWGEQYF. In nucleotides, the CDR3 is TGTGCCAGCAACTCCAGGGCAGCGTTCTGGGGTGAGCAGTACTTC.

V is TRBV29-1 and J is TRBJ2-7; D perhaps matches TRBD1 (6 bases). The V gene lost 7 bases and the J gene lost 3 bases, with 13 bases spanning the gap. The germline V gene encodes CDR1 SQVTM and CDR2 ANQGSEA. The CDR3 contains 12 residues. The CDR3 protein is CSGSRDNYEQYF. The CDR3 DNA reads as TGCAGCGGATCCCGGGACAACTACGAGCAGTACTTC.

For this clonotype: This sequence may be a read error, since a much larger clone differs from it by one base. This sequence joins TRBV6-1 and TRBJ2-6; tentatively, D is TRBD1 (5 bases). This CDR3 has 15 residues. The germline CDR1 and CDR2 sequences are MNHNS and SASEGT. The CDR3 nucleotides are TGTGCCAGCAGTAAACAGCCCTCTGGGGCCAACGTCCCGACTTTC. Its protein is CASSKQPSGANVPTF.

In its sample, this clonotype was seen once. This CDR3 reads CSARWQGNEQFF. The CDR3 bases are TGCAGTGCTAGGTGGCAGGGTAATGAGCAGTTCTTC. The chain uses TRBV20-1 and TRBJ2-1; TRBD1 might be the D (5 bases). Germline CDR1 reads DFQATT; CDR2 reads SNEGSKA (reference sequence). V was pared by 3 bases and J by 7 bases, with 10 bases between. The CDR3 has 12 residues.

CDR3 in amino acids: CASSLSGSGTNYGYTF. The CDR3 bases are TGTGCCAGCAGCTTATCCGGTAGTGGCACTAACTATGGCTACACCTTC. The chain recombines TRBV7-9 with TRBJ1-2; D remains unclear. Trimming left V 2 bases short and J 0 bases short, with 13 bases between. The CDR3 length is 16 residues. Germline V gene sequence: CDR1 SEHNR, CDR2 FQNEAQ (reference sequence).

V is TRBV25-1 and J is TRBJ1-5; D is unclear. The ends were cut back, 9 bases at V and 6 bases at J, with 15 bases in the middle. CDR3 length: 13 residues. The germline V gene encodes CDR1 MGHDK and CDR2 SYGVNS. CDR3 sequence reads: CARGLAYCQPQHF. Written as DNA, the CDR3 is TGTGCCAGGGGGTTGGCGTACTGTCAGCCCCAGCATTTT.

The CDR3 protein is CASGAILGRPNTEAFF. The CDR3 region has the DNA TGTGCCAGCGGGGCGATTCTAGGACGGCCGAACACTGAAGCTTTCTTT. The chain couples TRBV2 to TRBJ1-1; D possibly corresponds to TRBD1 (5 bases). Trimming left V 8 bases short and J 1 base short, with 20 bases between. The CDR3 sequence is 16 residues long. From germline, CDR1 is SNHLY and CDR2 FYNNEI.

The sample holds a few counts of this clonotype. The chain employs TRBV7-9 and TRBJ2-7; D not certain. The CDR3 is 13 residues long. In germline, CDR1 is SEHNR, CDR2 FQNEAQ (reference sequence). V was shortened by 2 bases and J by 5 bases, with 10 bases between the two germline ends. The CDR3 is CASSLNSLDEQYF. CDR3 in DNA: TGTGCCAGCAGCTTAAATTCCCTCGACGAGCAGTACTTC.

This clonotype has just a few counts. The gene calls are TRBV9 and TRBJ2-7; a weak D match, TRBD2 (6 bases). The CDR3 covers 15 residues. V lost 0 bases, J lost 7 bases, and 17 bases lay in between. Germline values: CDR1 SGDLS, CDR2 YYNGEE. CDR3 region: CASSVELGGLGEQYF. The CDR3 bases are TGTGCCAGCAGCGTAGAGCTGGGAGGTCTCGGTGAGCAGTACTTC.

The chain links TRBV20-1 to TRBJ2-1, with 7 positions matching TRBD2. The CDR3 covers 16 residues. Germline CDR1 reads DFQATT; CDR2 reads SNEGSKA (reference sequence). The J segment lost 2 bases and the V segment lost 5 bases, leaving 12 bases of the junction unmatched. The CDR3 spells CSAPSGGVSAYNEQFF. For the CDR3, the DNA is TGCAGTGCTCCCTCGGGGGGAGTGTCGGCCTACAATGAGCAGTTCTTC.

This chain connects TRBV5-4 to TRBJ2-1; no firm D call. Trimming removed 0 bases from V and 6 bases from J, with 10 bases in between. CDR3 size: 14 residues. CDR1 is SGHNT and CDR2 is YYREEE in the germline V gene (reference sequence). DNA of the CDR3: TGTGCCAGCAGCTTGGCGAAAGCTGTCAATGAGCAGTTCTTC. This sequence encodes CASSLAKAVNEQFF.

V and J are TRBV27 and TRBJ2-5; D is unresolved. Germline V lookup: CDR1 MNHEY, CDR2 SMNVEV (reference sequence). The CDR3 extends over 15 amino acids. Trimming took off 6 bases at V and 9 bases at J, with 23 bases between the two ends. The CDR3 is CASRPTGGRRVPQYF. The CDR3 region has the DNA TGTGCCAGCAGGCCAACCGGCGGCCGCCGGGTACCCCAGTACTTC.

The rearrangement uses TRBV28 and TRBJ1-1; D is possibly TRBD1 (5 bases). The V and J ends lost 6 bases and 1 base respectively, with 12 bases between them. The CDR3 extends over 14 amino acids. Germline CDR1 is MDHEN and CDR2 is SYDVKM. The CDR3 nucleotides read TGTGCCAGCAGCCTTCCCACAGGGAACACTGAAGCTTTCTTT. It codes for CASSLPTGNTEAFF.

The chain carries TRBV7-9 and TRBJ2-1; a weak D match, TRBD2 (5 bases). Trimming removed 2 bases at V and 0 bases at J, with 14 bases between. The CDR3 is 17 amino acids. The germline V gene has CDR1 SEHNR and CDR2 FQNEAQ (reference sequence). CDR3 sequence: CASSLNPLDGSYNEQFF. As DNA, the CDR3 is TGTGCCAGCAGCTTAAATCCACTAGATGGCTCCTACAATGAGCAGTTCTTC.

V is TRBV4-1 and J is TRBJ1-1; D is uncertain. Trimming stripped 0 bases from V and 1 base from J, with 9 bases between. The CDR3 length is 15 residues. Germline-derived CDR1 and CDR2 are MGHRA and YSYEKL. The DNA for the CDR3 is TGCGCCAGCAGCCAAGATCAGGTCGGGAACACTGAAGCTTTCTTT. The encoded protein is CASSQDQVGNTEAFF.

The V call is TRBV12-3 or TRBV12-4, the J call TRBJ1-1; a possible D gene is TRBD1 (5 bases). Trimming pared 3 bases from V and 4 bases from J, leaving 9 bases between. The CDR3 has 13 residues. As DNA, the CDR3 is TGTGCCAGCAGTTTTTTGGGGCCCACTGAAGCTTTCTTT. The encoded protein is CASSFLGPTEAFF.

The chain recombines TRBV29-1 with TRBJ2-3; 9 bases line up with TRBD2. This CDR3 contains 13 residues. Germline assignment: CDR1 SQVTM and CDR2 ANQGSEA. V lost 6 bases, J lost 11 bases, and 12 bases stayed unmatched. CDR3 coding DNA: TGCAGCGTCCCGGGACTAGCCTCATATGGGCAGTATTTT. Protein: CSVPGLASYGQYF.

This clonotype appeared many times. CDR3 sequence reads: CSTRQGAGETQYF. CDR3 bases: TGCAGCACAAGACAGGGGGCTGGAGAGACCCAGTACTTC. The chain is built from TRBV29-1 and TRBJ2-5; 10 nucleotides line up with TRBD1. This CDR3 contains 13 residues. The ends lost 8 bases at V and 4 bases at J; junction bases unmatched: 7. From germline, CDR1 is SQVTM and CDR2 ANQGSEA.